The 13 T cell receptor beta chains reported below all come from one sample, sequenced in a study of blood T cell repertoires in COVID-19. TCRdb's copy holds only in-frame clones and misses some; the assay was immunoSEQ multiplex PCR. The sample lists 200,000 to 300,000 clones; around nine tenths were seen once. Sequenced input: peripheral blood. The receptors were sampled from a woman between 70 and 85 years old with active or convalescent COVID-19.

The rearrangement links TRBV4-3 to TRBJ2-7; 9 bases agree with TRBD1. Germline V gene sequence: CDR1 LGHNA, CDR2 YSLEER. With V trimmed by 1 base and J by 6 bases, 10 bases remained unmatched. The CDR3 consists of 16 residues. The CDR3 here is CASSQVVPGQGGEQYF. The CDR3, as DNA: TGCGCCAGCAGCCAAGTCGTGCCGGGACAGGGAGGCGAGCAGTACTTC.

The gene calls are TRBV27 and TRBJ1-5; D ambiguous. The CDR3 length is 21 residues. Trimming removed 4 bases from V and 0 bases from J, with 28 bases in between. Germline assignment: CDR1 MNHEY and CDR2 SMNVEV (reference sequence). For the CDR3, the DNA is TGTGCCAGCAGTTCAAATCCCCACGGGGTCGGGATACCTTATAGCAATCAGCCCCAGCATTTT. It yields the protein CASSSNPHGVGIPYSNQPQHF.

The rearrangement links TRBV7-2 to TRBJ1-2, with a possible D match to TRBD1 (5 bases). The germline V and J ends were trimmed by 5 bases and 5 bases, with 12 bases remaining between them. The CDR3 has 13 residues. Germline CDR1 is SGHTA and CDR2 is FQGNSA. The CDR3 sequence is CASSPQGGYGYTF. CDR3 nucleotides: TGTGCCAGCAGCCCCCAGGGAGGTTATGGCTACACCTTC.

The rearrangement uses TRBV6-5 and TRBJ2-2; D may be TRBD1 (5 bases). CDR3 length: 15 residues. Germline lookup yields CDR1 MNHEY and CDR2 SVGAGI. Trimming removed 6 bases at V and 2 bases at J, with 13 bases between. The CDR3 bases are TGTGCCAGCAGCCTCGACAGTTATAACACCGGGGAGCTGTTTTTT. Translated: CASSLDSYNTGELFF.

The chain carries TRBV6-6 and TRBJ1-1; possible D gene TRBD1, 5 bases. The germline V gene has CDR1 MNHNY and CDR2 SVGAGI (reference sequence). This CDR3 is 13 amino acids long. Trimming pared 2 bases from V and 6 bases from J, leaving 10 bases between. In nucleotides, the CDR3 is TGTGCCAGCAGTTACGCCCAGGGCTCTGAAGCTTTCTTT. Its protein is CASSYAQGSEAFF.

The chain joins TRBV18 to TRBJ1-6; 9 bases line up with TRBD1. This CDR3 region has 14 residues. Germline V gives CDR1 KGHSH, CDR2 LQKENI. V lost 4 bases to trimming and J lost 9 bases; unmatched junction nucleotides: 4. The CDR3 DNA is TGTGCCAGCTCACGGGACAGGGAGAGTTCACCCCTCCACTTT. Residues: CASSRDRESSPLHF.

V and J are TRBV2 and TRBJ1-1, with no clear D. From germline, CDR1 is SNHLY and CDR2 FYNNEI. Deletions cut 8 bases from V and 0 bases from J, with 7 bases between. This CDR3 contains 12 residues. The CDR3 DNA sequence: TGTGCCAGCCTATCCATGAACACTGAAGCTTTCTTT. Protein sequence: CASLSMNTEAFF.

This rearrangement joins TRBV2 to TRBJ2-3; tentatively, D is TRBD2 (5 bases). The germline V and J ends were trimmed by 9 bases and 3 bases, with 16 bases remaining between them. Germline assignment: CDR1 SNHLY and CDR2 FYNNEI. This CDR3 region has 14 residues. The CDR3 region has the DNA TGTGCCAGACGGGGATGGGCCGGGACAGATACGCAGTATTTT. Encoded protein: CARRGWAGTDTQYF. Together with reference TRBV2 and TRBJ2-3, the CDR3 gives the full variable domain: EPEVTQTPSHQVTQMGQEVILRCVPISNHLYFYWYRQILGQKVEFLVSFYNNEISEKSEIFDDQFSVERPDGSNFTLKIRSTKLEDSAMYFCARRGWAGTDTQYFGPGTRLTVL.

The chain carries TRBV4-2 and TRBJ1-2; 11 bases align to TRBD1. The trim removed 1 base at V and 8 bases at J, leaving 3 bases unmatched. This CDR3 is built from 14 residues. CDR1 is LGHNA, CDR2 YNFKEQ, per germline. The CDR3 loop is CASSQVGTGGGYTF. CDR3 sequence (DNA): TGTGCCAGCAGCCAAGTCGGGACAGGGGGAGGCTACACCTTC.

The CDR3 sequence is CASSQLQGQGDYGYTF. Here the CDR3 DNA reads TGTGCCAGCAGCCAACTCCAGGGACAGGGGGACTATGGCTACACCTTC. The chain recombines TRBV3-1 (or the pseudogene TRBV3-2) with TRBJ1-2; 11 positions match TRBD1. Trimming took 2 bases from V and 3 from J; bases not matched to a gene: 5. Germline loops: CDR1 LGHDT, CDR2 YNNKEL (reference sequence). This CDR3 comprises 16 residues.

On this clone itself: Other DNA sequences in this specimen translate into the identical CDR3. CDR3 in amino acids: CASSPPGQQETQYF. CDR3 nucleotides: TGTGCCAGCTCACCCCCGGGACAGCAAGAGACCCAGTACTTC. V gene TRBV18 combines with J gene TRBJ2-5; the match to TRBD1 covers 7 bases. After removal of 3 bases from V and 2 bases from J, the junction contained 3 bases not matched to a gene. Germline V gene lookup returns CDR1 KGHSH and CDR2 LQKENI. This CDR3 spans 14 amino acids.

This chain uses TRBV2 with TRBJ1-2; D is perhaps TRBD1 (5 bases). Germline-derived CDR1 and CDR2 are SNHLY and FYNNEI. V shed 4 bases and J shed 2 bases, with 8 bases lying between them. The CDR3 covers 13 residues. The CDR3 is CASSVEGNYGYTF. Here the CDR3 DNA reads TGTGCCAGCAGTGTGGAGGGGAACTATGGCTACACCTTC.

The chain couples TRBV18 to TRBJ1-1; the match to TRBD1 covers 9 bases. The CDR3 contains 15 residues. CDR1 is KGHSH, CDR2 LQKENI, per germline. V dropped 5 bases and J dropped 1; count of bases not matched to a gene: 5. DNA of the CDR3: TGTGCCAGCTCATCACAGGGGGCGACGAACACTGAAGCTTTCTTT. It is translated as CASSSQGATNTEAFF.